A single sample is the source of the 6 T cell receptor beta chains below, sequenced in a study of blood T cells in healthy people across ages. A second about 7 to 12 cycle PCR used barcoded and J-beta primers. TCRdb processed the 5' RACE reads anew with MiXCR; each CDR3 protein has one entry. The data contain about 680,000 distinct CDR3 sequences, roughly 49% of them singletons. The sample consisted of blood. The receptors shown here come from an older woman in good health.

This clonotype turned up a few times. J is TRBJ2-3 and V is TRBV7-2; 13 bases fit TRBD2. The CDR3 totals 15 residues. The trim removed 5 bases at V and 7 bases at J, leaving 6 bases unmatched. CDR1 is SGHTA, CDR2 FQGNSA, per germline. CDR3 residues: CASSGTSGTPYTQYF. CDR3 coding DNA: TGTGCCAGCAGCGGGACTAGCGGGACCCCTTATACGCAGTATTTT.

This clonotype was recorded a few times. The chain has TRBV20-1 and TRBJ1-1; maybe TRBD1 (6 bases). CDR1 DFQATT and CDR2 SNEGSKA come from the germline V gene (reference sequence). This CDR3 is built from 14 residues. V was shortened by 4 bases and J by 3 bases, with 15 bases between the two germline ends. Written as DNA, the CDR3 is TGCAGTGCTACCTCCTCAGGGGCACACACTGAAGCTTTCTTT. This sequence encodes CSATSSGAHTEAFF.

This clonotype was detected only a few times. The chain couples TRBV27 to TRBJ2-1, with 13 bases aligning to TRBD2. Germline assignment: CDR1 MNHEY and CDR2 SMNVEV (reference sequence). The CDR3 has 13 residues. The V gene end was trimmed by 8 bases and the J gene end by 8 bases; junction bases not matched to a gene: 3. CDR3 in DNA: TGTGCCAGCCGGACTAGCGGGAGCTATGAGCAGTTCTTC. Translation: CASRTSGSYEQFF.

The V and J genes are TRBV29-1 and TRBJ2-7; D ambiguous. The CDR3 has 13 residues. Between the trimmed V and J ends, which lost 6 bases and 0 bases, there was a span of 12 bases. Germline CDR1 reads SQVTM; CDR2 reads ANQGSEA. The CDR3 loop reads CSVIGLYSYEQYF. CDR3 sequence (DNA): TGCAGCGTCATAGGGTTGTACTCCTACGAGCAGTACTTC.

V gene TRBV7-8 combines with J gene TRBJ2-5, with 11 bases matching TRBD2. V trimming: 4 bases; J trimming: 4 bases; junction bases outside the gene matches: 14. CDR3 length: 18 amino acids. Germline assignment: CDR1 SGHVS and CDR2 FQNEAQ. The CDR3 sequence: CASSSRNPISGRGETQYF. The CDR3 DNA reads as TGTGCCAGCAGCTCGCGCAACCCAATTAGCGGGAGGGGAGAGACCCAGTACTTC.

This chain's CDR3 is CATSMDPSYYEQYF. In DNA, the CDR3 is TGCGCCACTTCGATGGACCCCTCTTATTACGAGCAGTACTTC. V usage is TRBV5-1 and J usage is TRBJ2-7, with D uncertain. The CDR3 extends over 14 amino acids. V was trimmed by 9 bases and J by 4 bases, leaving 20 bases between them. The germline CDR1 and CDR2 sequences are SGHRS and YFSETQ.